The 18 T cell receptor beta chains listed next were all sequenced from one sample in a study of cytomegalovirus exposure and HLA in healthy donors. Primers for the PCR totalled 60 Vbeta and 13 Jbeta. The table came from immunoSEQ multiplex PCR; TCRdb's copy has only in-frame clones and leaves some out. In total, the table holds about 200,000 clones. Material: PBMCs. Every receptor here comes from a boy younger than 18 in good health and CMV-seronegative.

The V call is TRBV28, the J call TRBJ1-6; D perhaps matches TRBD1 (5 bases). Trimming took off 3 bases at V and 7 bases at J, with 13 bases between the two ends. The germline V gene encodes CDR1 MDHEN and CDR2 SYDVKM. This CDR3 contains 15 residues. The CDR3 region has the DNA TGTGCCAGCAGTTTCTCAGGAGGGGTGAATTCACCCCTCCACTTT. Amino acid sequence: CASSFSGGVNSPLHF. Using reference TRBV28 and TRBJ1-6 for the parts outside the CDR3, the full variable domain is DVKVTQSSRYLVKRTGEKVFLECVQDMDHENMFWYRQDPGLGLRLIYFSYDVKMKEKGDIPEGYSVSREKKERFSLILESASTNQTSMYLCASSFSGGVNSPLHFGNGTRLTVT.

The V call is TRBV27, the J call TRBJ2-1, with D unclear. V was pared by 1 base and J by 6 bases, with 7 bases between. CDR1 and CDR2 (germline): MNHEY, SMNVEV (reference sequence). The CDR3 spans 13 residues. The CDR3 loop is CASSLWPSNEQFF. CDR3 nucleotide sequence: TGTGCCAGCAGTTTATGGCCTAGCAATGAGCAGTTCTTC.

The rearrangement joins TRBV28 to TRBJ2-5; 13 bases match TRBD2. With 8 bases clipped from V and 2 bases from J, the junction kept 2 bases outside the gene matches. The CDR3 runs 14 residues. Germline V gene data show CDR1 as MDHEN and CDR2 as SYDVKM. CDR3 nucleotide sequence: TGTGCCAGCCGGACTAGCGGGGGACAAGAGACCCAGTACTTC. It yields the protein CASRTSGGQETQYF. Filled out from reference TRBV28 and TRBJ2-5, the complete variable domain reads DVKVTQSSRYLVKRTGEKVFLECVQDMDHENMFWYRQDPGLGLRLIYFSYDVKMKEKGDIPEGYSVSREKKERFSLILESASTNQTSMYLCASRTSGGQETQYFGPGTRLLVL.

The chain recombines TRBV19 with TRBJ1-3; D is uncertain. Per germline, CDR1 LNHDA and CDR2 SQIVND (reference sequence). Trimming cost V 6 bases and J 0 bases, with 9 bases left between them. The CDR3 is 14 amino acids. The CDR3 loop is CASSERFSGNTIYF. The CDR3 DNA reads TGTGCCAGTAGCGAACGGTTCTCTGGAAACACCATATATTTT.

The genes are TRBV14 and TRBJ1-6, with D possibly matching TRBD1 (5 bases). CDR1 is SGHDN and CDR2 is FVKESK in the germline V gene. CDR3 length equals 13 residues. V dropped 4 bases and J dropped 10 bases, with 11 bases sitting between them. CDR3 bases: TGTGCCAGCAGCCGGCAGGGCTACTCACCCCTCCACTTT. Its translation: CASSRQGYSPLHF.

The rearrangement uses TRBV19 and TRBJ1-5; D is perhaps TRBD1 (5 bases). Germline loops: CDR1 LNHDA, CDR2 SQIVND (reference sequence). Trimming took off 3 bases at V and 2 bases at J, with 17 bases between the two ends. The CDR3 runs to 17 residues. The chain's CDR3 is CASSMGSGVPGNQPQHF. CDR3 DNA: TGTGCCAGTAGTATGGGGTCGGGGGTCCCGGGCAATCAGCCCCAGCATTTT.

The J gene is TRBJ2-1, the V gene TRBV5-1, with D maybe TRBD1 (6 bases). Deletions cut 2 bases from V and 12 bases from J, with 18 bases between. The CDR3 contains 14 residues. Per the germline V gene, CDR1 is SGHRS and CDR2 is YFSETQ. CDR3 residues: CASSFGDMLSGQFF. The CDR3 nucleotides are TGCGCCAGCAGCTTTGGGGACATGCTAAGTGGGCAGTTCTTC.

The rearrangement links TRBV6-5 to TRBJ1-4; 7 bases are shared with TRBD1. V trimming: 5 bases; J trimming: 5 bases; junction bases outside the gene matches: 5. The germline V gene has CDR1 MNHEY and CDR2 SVGAGI. The CDR3 sequence is 14 residues long. CDR3 coding DNA: TGTGCCAGCAGTCGGGACAGAGCAAATGAAAAACTGTTTTTT. As protein: CASSRDRANEKLFF.

The genes are TRBV7-9 and TRBJ2-7; 8 nucleotides match TRBD2. Germline CDR1 is SEHNR and CDR2 is FQNEAQ (reference sequence). V gave up 4 bases and J gave up 6 bases; unmatched junction bases: 11. This CDR3 spans 15 amino acids. The chain's CDR3 is CASSYKAGGRGEQYF. CDR3 coding DNA: TGTGCCAGCAGCTATAAGGCGGGGGGAAGGGGCGAGCAGTACTTC.

The chain links TRBV5-8 to TRBJ2-3, with a tentative D call TRBD1 (5 bases). In germline, CDR1 is SGHTS, CDR2 YDEGEE. Trimming stripped 4 bases from V and 0 bases from J, with 15 bases between. This CDR3 has 16 residues. In DNA form, the CDR3 reads TGTGCCAGCAGCCCGAAGCAGGGCTTAAGCACAGATACGCAGTATTTT. Its protein product is CASSPKQGLSTDTQYF.

J is TRBJ1-1 and V is TRBV5-1; D unclear. V gave up 6 bases and J gave up 6 bases, with 21 bases separating them. The germline gives CDR1 SGHRS, CDR2 YFSETQ. The CDR3 spans 15 residues. CDR3: CASNPPGPGLSEAFF. The CDR3 DNA reads TGCGCCAGCAACCCCCCCGGGCCGGGGTTATCTGAAGCTTTCTTT.

The chain combines TRBV4-3 with TRBJ2-2; D is possibly TRBD2 (6 bases). The germline V and J ends were trimmed by 0 bases and 2 bases, with 22 bases remaining between them. Germline V gene sequence: CDR1 LGHNA, CDR2 YSLEER. This CDR3 contains 20 residues. This chain's CDR3 is CASSQEGWRGPTLNTGELFF. For the CDR3, the DNA is TGCGCCAGCAGCCAAGAAGGATGGAGGGGCCCGACTCTCAACACCGGGGAGCTGTTTTTT.

The chain links TRBV2 to TRBJ2-7; 11 nucleotides line up with TRBD1. V dropped 8 bases and J dropped 5; count of bases not matched to a gene: 5. Germline loops: CDR1 SNHLY, CDR2 FYNNEI. The CDR3 extends over 13 amino acids. Here the CDR3 reads CASVRDRGNEQYF. DNA of the CDR3: TGTGCCAGCGTGCGGGACAGGGGGAACGAGCAGTACTTC.

The rearrangement uses TRBV19 and TRBJ1-1; D might be TRBD1 (6 bases). The CDR3 covers 13 residues. Germline CDR1 LNHDA, CDR2 SQIVND (reference sequence). V lost 11 bases, J lost 4 bases, and 17 bases lay in between. The chain's CDR3 is CAGSYRAGTEAFF. CDR3 bases: TGTGCCGGCTCGTACAGGGCGGGCACTGAAGCTTTCTTT.

The gene calls are TRBV6-6 and TRBJ1-1; D is uncertain. The CDR3 spans 12 residues. Trimming left V 7 bases short and J 4 bases short, with 10 bases between. Germline CDR1 MNHNY, CDR2 SVGAGI (reference sequence). CDR3 DNA sequence: TGTGCCAGCAAAGCGATGGGCACTGAAGCTTTCTTT. This codes for CASKAMGTEAFF.

This chain joins TRBV29-1 and TRBJ1-4, with D unresolved. V was trimmed by 0 bases and J by 7 bases, leaving 6 bases between them. This CDR3 has 12 amino acids. Germline V gene lookup returns CDR1 SQVTM and CDR2 ANQGSEA. Here the CDR3 reads CSVEDRGEKLFF. The CDR3 bases are TGCAGCGTTGAAGATCGGGGTGAAAAACTGTTTTTT.

This CDR3 is CASTRRWQGTDTQYF. As DNA, the CDR3 is TGTGCCAGTACCAGAAGGTGGCAGGGAACAGATACGCAGTATTTT. The chain employs TRBV19 and TRBJ2-3, with a tentative D call TRBD1 (5 bases). Trimming shortened V by 7 bases and J by 3 bases, and 17 bases separated the two germline ends. The germline V gene encodes CDR1 LNHDA and CDR2 SQIVND (reference sequence). The CDR3 covers 15 residues.

V and J are TRBV10-3 and TRBJ2-1, with 10 bases matching TRBD2. The CDR3 extends over 17 amino acids. Per germline, CDR1 ENHRY and CDR2 SYGVKD. With 0 bases clipped from V and 0 bases from J, the junction kept 2 bases outside the gene matches. The CDR3 is CAISESERGGSYNEQFF. The CDR3, as DNA: TGTGCCATCAGTGAGTCGGAGCGGGGGGGCTCCTACAATGAGCAGTTCTTC.